This T cell receptor beta chain derives from a study of T cell changes during pregnancy in multiple sclerosis. The CDR3 is 15 amino acids. Germline CDR1 LNHDA, CDR2 SQIVND (reference sequence). V was pared by 3 bases and J by 4 bases, with 5 bases of the junction left unmatched. Measured with immunoSEQ multiplex PCR; TCRdb has only the in-frame clones, and not every one. The top ten hold about 0.99% of the sample, which has under 90,000 clones, over 85% seen once. The origin of this receptor is a female donor in good health, enrolled as a control in a pregnancy study. The sequences come from peripheral blood, collected in the second trimester of pregnancy. The V gene is TRBV19, the J gene TRBJ2-1, with 8 bases lining up with TRBD2. The DNA of the CDR3 is TGTGCCAGTAGTATGGGCGGGAGGATATACAATGAGCAGTTCTTC. The encoded protein is CASSMGGRIYNEQFF.